This section outlines one TCR beta chain sequence together with its context. As yet, its antigen is unknown. Researchers ran the PCR with 60 Vbeta and 13 Jbeta primers. The repertoire was sequenced with immunoSEQ multiplex PCR; TCRdb's copy has only in-frame clones and lacks some. The sample yields about 130,000 clones, 60% to 80% seen once. This CDR3 region has 15 residues. Germline trimming cut 4 bases from V and 7 bases from J; bases unmatched to any gene: 7. CDR1 SGHVS and CDR2 FNYEAQ come from the germline V gene. These data originate in a study of cytomegalovirus exposure and HLA in healthy donors. About the research overall: Across 350 to 500 genotyped donors, around 82% landed in the Caucasian-associated ancestry cluster. Study-level points and caveats: The availability of immune exposure information extended only to CMV serostatus. According to an earlier analysis, most TCR beta V segments yielded productive rearrangements about 87% or about 30% of the time.

The TCR comes from a man aged 25-45 years in good health and CMV-seronegative. V is TRBV7-6 and J is TRBJ2-1; 10 bases agree with TRBD2. Sequenced sample: PBMCs. CDR3 sequence reads: CASSSSGGEGNEQFF. The CDR3 coding sequence is TGTGCCAGCAGCTCCAGCGGGGGGGAGGGAAATGAGCAGTTCTTC.